These 27 T cell receptor delta chains were all obtained from the same sample, sequenced in a study of DNA immune sequencing with unique molecular identifiers. Genomic DNA underwent 32-plex PCR targeting all 8 TRDV and 4 TRDJ genes. The library had 12-nucleotide UMIs introduced over roughly 3 barcoding cycles, then a second adapter PCR. TCRdb processed the multiplex PCR reads again with the CATT caller. The sample comprises about 2,000 delta-chain clones, around 6.2% of which are singletons, and approximately 50% rests with the top ten. The specimen was gamma-delta T cells from buffy coat blood. The receptors stem from a human donor in good health.

This clone has only a few counts. The protein given by TCRdb reflects a much larger clone and differs at residue 18 from this DNA's translation, likely from a read error; the protein shown is the DNA's translation. The chain recombines TRDV1 with TRDJ1; 9 bases map to TRDD2. TCRdb records no J gene; here it was assigned by comparing the DNA to germline. CDR1 is TSWWSYY, CDR2 QGS, per germline. V gave up 5 bases and J gave up 0 bases; unmatched junction bases: 40. The CDR3 is made up of 27 amino acids. CDR3 coding DNA: TGTGCTCTTGGGCCCTTCCCGGCCTTCCTACCCTTCTATACTGCGGGGGGAAACTCCAAGTACACCGATAAACTCATCTTT. This codes for CALGPFPAFLPFYTAGGNSKYTDKLIF.

A few counts support this clone. TCRdb shows a much larger clone's protein in place of this DNA's translation, and the two differ at residue 9, likely through a read error; the protein shown is translated from the DNA. The chain joins TRDV2 to TRDJ1; 7 nucleotides line up with TRDD3. The CDR3 runs to 18 residues. The J segment lost 0 bases and the V segment lost 3 bases, leaving 15 bases of the junction unmatched. CDR1 and CDR2 (germline): GEAIGNYY, EKD. CDR3: CACDPVLGSLPYTDKLIF. The CDR3 DNA reads TGTGCCTGTGACCCGGTACTGGGGTCTCTTCCCTACACCGATAAACTCATCTTT.

Turning to this clone: TCRdb pairs this DNA with a much larger clone's protein that differs at residue 6, likely a read error; the protein shown was translated from the DNA. V usage is TRDV2 and J usage is TRDJ1; tentative D call: TRDD3 (6 bases). Looked up from germline, CDR1 is GEAIGNYY and CDR2 is EKD. V was shortened by 0 bases and J by 4 bases, with 11 bases between the two germline ends. This CDR3 has 14 residues. Here the CDR3 reads CACDTPLGGDKLIF. CDR3 in DNA: TGTGCCTGTGACACCCCACTGGGAGGCGATAAACTCATCTTT.

The sample holds a few counts of this clone. The protein held in TCRdb is that of a much larger clone and does not match this DNA's translation at residue 11, likely because of a read error; the protein shown is translated from the DNA. The V gene is TRDV1, the J gene TRDJ1; 7 bases match TRDD3. Here the J gene came from matching the DNA to germline, since TCRdb omits it. Unmatched junction bases numbered 32, after V lost 4 bases and J lost 0 bases. The CDR3 is 24 amino acids. Germline values: CDR1 TSWWSYY, CDR2 QGS. This chain's CDR3 is CALGVSPLGPADTSTPPYTDKLIF. The CDR3 DNA sequence: TGTGCTCTTGGGGTGTCCCCCCTTGGCCCTGCGGATACGAGTACCCCTCCGTACACCGATAAACTCATCTTT.

Only a few counts were recorded for this clone. TCRdb attributes to this sequence the protein of a much larger clone, which differs from the DNA translation at residue 2; a read error is likely, and the protein displayed is translated from the DNA. The rearrangement uses TRDV2 and TRDJ2, with 10 bases that match TRDD3. The CDR3 sequence is 18 residues long. Germline lookup yields CDR1 GEAIGNYY and CDR2 EKD. The CDR3 bases are TGTTCCTGTGACACCCTGGATCTGGGGGATACTTTGACAGCACAACTCTTCTTT. This codes for CSCDTLDLGDTLTAQLFF.

For this clone: A far larger clone is only one base removed, so a read error is likely. The chain has TRDV2 and TRDJ1; 7 bases agree with TRDD3. Germline lookup yields CDR1 GEAIGNYY and CDR2 EKD. The CDR3 consists of 19 residues. The V segment lost 0 bases and the J segment 4 bases; nucleotides outside the gene matches: 19. CDR3 amino acids: CACDTLFTAGGFQGDKLIF. CDR3 nucleotides: TGTGCCTGTGACACCCTGTTTACTGCCGGGGGATTCCAAGGCGATAAACTCATCTTT.

About this clone: This DNA's translation and the protein TCRdb lists, from a much larger clone, do not match at residue 4, likely due to a read error; the protein shown is translated from the DNA. The J gene corresponds to TRDJ1; a V gene call is absent; the DNA was not used to check the table's D call, TRDD3. CDR3 length: 16 amino acids. The CDR3 DNA reads TGTGCCTGTGAGACCGTGGGGGTCATGTACACCGATAAACTCATCTTT. This translates into CACETVGVMYTDKLIF.

This clone was recorded a few times. This is likely an artifact of a read error, given a far larger clone one base away. The chain is built from TRDV2 and TRDJ3, with TRDD3 matching 8 bases. Germline values: CDR1 GEAIGNYY, CDR2 EKD. The CDR3 contains 21 residues. The CDR3 spells CACDTPGTGGASSWDIRQMFF. DNA of the CDR3: TGTGCCTGTGACACCCCTGGTACTGGGGGGGCGAGCTCCTGGGACATCCGACAGATGTTTTTC.

This clone was counted between two and nine times. One base away lies a much larger clone, so this may be a sequencing read error. This CDR3 is also generated by other DNA sequences in the sample. The chain links TRDV3 to TRDJ1; D is perhaps TRDD3 (6 bases). The CDR3 is 18 residues long. The V and J ends lost 2 bases and 0 bases respectively, with 25 bases between them. Germline-derived CDR1 and CDR2 are TVYSNPD and GDNSRS (reference sequence). The CDR3 protein is CAFWGDPGGPKYTDKLIF. The DNA of the CDR3 is TGTGCCTTTTGGGGGGACCCTGGTGGACCTAAGTACACCGATAAACTCATCTTT.

This clone turned up a few times. TCRdb assigns this DNA the protein of a much larger clone, which departs from its translation at residue 16; this likely reflects a read error, and the protein shown comes from translating the DNA. The same CDR3 also results from other DNA sequences found in this sample. This rearrangement joins TRDV1 to TRDJ1, with 8 bases aligning to TRDD3. TCRdb leaves out the J gene; it was filled in here by matching the DNA to germline. CDR3 length: 26 amino acids. The trim removed 2 bases at V and 4 bases at J, leaving 39 bases unmatched. Per germline, CDR1 TSWWSYY and CDR2 QGS. The DNA for the CDR3 is TGTGCTCTTGGGGAATCGGCCCCCTACCACCCCCCTCACTGGGGGTTACGCGGCATACCTCTCGATAAACTCATCTTT. Its protein product is CALGESAPYHPPHWGLRGIPLDKLIF.

Only a few counts were recorded for this clone. Since a far larger clone is one base different, this is likely a read error. This chain links TRDV2 with TRDJ1; a possible D gene is TRDD3 (5 bases). Germline loops: CDR1 GEAIGNYY, CDR2 EKD. CDR3 length: 19 residues. V was shortened by 0 bases and J by 0 bases, with 22 bases between the two germline ends. The CDR3 nucleotides are TGTGCCTGTGACACCATGGCGAAGGTTGGGCTGGGAGACACCGATAAACTCATCTTT. It yields the protein CACDTMAKVGLGDTDKLIF.

A remark on this clone: TCRdb assigns this DNA the protein of a much larger clone, which departs from its translation at residue 5; this likely reflects a read error, and the protein shown comes from translating the DNA. The V gene is TRDV2, the J gene TRDJ1; TRDD3 matches 9 bases. CDR3 size: 15 residues. CDR1 GEAIGNYY and CDR2 EKD come from the germline V gene. V was clipped by 3 bases and J by 5 bases; unmatched bases: 9. CDR3 DNA: TGTGCCTGTGACCCACTGGGGGACGGGGGTGATAAACTCATCTTT. Its protein product is CACDPLGDGGDKLIF.

By share, this clone ranks as medium-sized. The chain is built from TRDV2 and TRDJ1, with 9 bases fitting TRDD3. Trimming at V came to 3 bases and at J to 2 bases, leaving 3 bases not matched to a gene. This CDR3 comprises 14 residues. Looked up from germline, CDR1 is GEAIGNYY and CDR2 is EKD. CDR3 residues: CACDRLGDTDKLIF. The CDR3 DNA is TGTGCCTGTGACCGCCTGGGGGATACCGATAAACTCATCTTT.

In regard to this clone: TCRdb assigns this DNA the protein of a much larger clone, which departs from its translation at residue 12; this likely reflects a read error, and the protein shown comes from translating the DNA. The chain recombines TRDV2 with TRDJ1; 7 positions agree with TRDD3. The V and J ends lost 3 bases and 0 bases, in that order; junction bases with no gene match: 15. Looked up from germline, CDR1 is GEAIGNYY and CDR2 is EKD. The CDR3 length is 18 residues. In DNA form, the CDR3 reads TGTGCCTGTGACCCGGTACTGGGGACTCTTCCCGACACCGATAAACTCATCTTT. This translates into CACDPVLGTLPDTDKLIF.

With regard to this clone: Only one base separates this from a far larger clonotype, so it likely reflects a read error. The same CDR3 arises from other DNA sequences in this sample as well. The chain recombines TRDV2 with TRDJ1, with 11 bases that match TRDD3. The CDR3 is made up of 16 amino acids. Germline V gene lookup returns CDR1 GEAIGNYY and CDR2 EKD. The V segment lost 2 bases and the J segment 5 bases; nucleotides outside the gene matches: 9. CDR3 in amino acids: CACDKLGDTRTDKLIF. The CDR3 DNA is TGTGCCTGTGACAAGTTGGGGGATACGCGGACTGATAAACTCATCTTT.

Details on this clone: The protein held in TCRdb is that of a much larger clone and does not match this DNA's translation at residue 17, likely because of a read error; the protein shown is translated from the DNA. The chain has TRDV2 and TRDJ1; 7 bases are a match to TRDD3. TRDJ2 explains the end of the DNA better; the J call may be wrong. The CDR3 consists of 18 residues. Germline V lookup: CDR1 GEAIGNYY, CDR2 EKD. This CDR3 is CACDPVLGTLPYTDKLFF. CDR3 DNA: TGTGCCTGTGACCCGGTACTGGGGACTCTTCCCTACACCGATAAACTCTTCTTT.

This clone has a handful of counts. The protein given by TCRdb reflects a much larger clone and differs at residue 6 from this DNA's translation, likely from a read error; the protein shown is the DNA's translation. The chain links TRDV2 to TRDJ1; no clear D. V lost 6 bases, J lost 3 bases, and 19 bases lay in between. The V gene's germline CDR1 is GEAIGNYY and CDR2 EKD. CDR3 size: 15 residues. In DNA form, the CDR3 reads TGTGCCTGTTTGGTATGCCGTACGAGGGCCGATAAACTCATCTTT. Protein: CACLVCRTRADKLIF.

A single count supports this clone. This clone may be a read error of a much larger clone one base away. The CDR3 region is CALGETNHPHQYWGILVSYTDKLIF. CDR3 sequence (DNA): TGTGCTCTTGGGGAAACCAATCATCCTCACCAGTACTGGGGGATACTCGTAAGCTACACCGATAAACTCATCTTT. This chain links TRDV1 with TRDJ1; TRDD3 agrees at 12 bases. The J gene, absent from TCRdb, was called here by matching the DNA to germline. The germline V gene has CDR1 TSWWSYY and CDR2 QGS. The CDR3 covers 25 residues. With 2 bases clipped from V and 0 bases from J, the junction kept 28 bases outside the gene matches.

This clone was found a few times. A far larger clone differs by one base, so this is likely a read error. The chain joins TRDV2 to TRDJ1, with TRDD3 matching over 10 bases. In germline, CDR1 is GEAIGNYY, CDR2 EKD. Germline trimming cut 1 base from V and 12 bases from J; bases unmatched to any gene: 16. CDR3 length equals 16 residues. The CDR3 DNA is TGTGCCTGTGACACTGTGGGTACTGGGGGATTTGAAAGATTCATCTTT. It encodes CACDTVGTGGFERFIF.

This clone was seen ten or more times. A far larger clone differs by one base, so this is likely a read error. The chain employs TRDV1 and TRDJ1, with 13 nucleotides matching TRDD3. Here the J gene was assigned by germline matching of the DNA, as TCRdb has none. V lost 2 bases and J lost 4; bases outside the gene matches: 34. CDR3 length: 26 residues. CDR1 and CDR2 (germline): TSWWSYY, QGS. The CDR3 DNA is TGTGCTCTTGGGGAATCGGCCCCCTACCACCCCCTTCACTGGGGGATACGCGGCATACCTCTCGATAAACTCATCTTT. Protein sequence: CALGESAPYHPLHWGIRGIPLDKLIF.

This clone has more than one count but fewer than ten. The V and J genes are TRDV2 and TRDJ1; 13 nucleotides line up with TRDD3. Germline V gives CDR1 GEAIGNYY, CDR2 EKD. V shed 0 bases, J shed 0 bases, and the junction held 9 bases outside the gene matches. The CDR3 sequence is 19 residues long. CDR3: CACDTLLGDTLEDTDKLIF. The CDR3 DNA sequence: TGTGCCTGTGACACCCTACTGGGGGATACGCTGGAAGACACCGATAAACTCATCTTT.

On this clone itself: The protein recorded in TCRdb matches a much larger clone and deviates from this DNA's translation at residue 8, suggesting a read error; the protein here is obtained by translating the DNA. The chain carries TRDV2 and TRDJ1; TRDD3 might be the D (5 bases). Germline V gene sequence: CDR1 GEAIGNYY, CDR2 EKD. Trimming stripped 3 bases from V and 1 base from J, with 23 bases between. CDR3 length: 18 amino acids. This CDR3 reads CACDDLGVYAGFTDKLIF. For the CDR3, the DNA is TGTGCCTGTGACGATCTTGGGGTATACGCGGGTTTCACCGATAAACTCATCTTT.

With respect to this clone: With a far larger clone one base away, a read error is the likely cause. Other nucleotide sequences in the sample specify the same CDR3. The V gene is TRDV1, the J gene TRDJ1; 9 bases fit TRDD3. TCRdb supplies no J gene; here it was assigned by aligning the nucleotide sequence to germline. The CDR3 has 24 residues. From germline, CDR1 is TSWWSYY and CDR2 QGS. Losses at the gene ends were 4 bases for V and 0 bases for J; bases not matched to a gene: 30. CDR3 in DNA: TGTGCTCTTGGGGTGTCCCCCCTTGGCCCTGGGGATACGAGCACCCCTCCGTACACCGATAAACTCATCTTT. It is translated as CALGVSPLGPGDTSTPPYTDKLIF.

By sample fraction, this clone is medium-sized. This chain uses TRDV2 with TRDJ1, with D maybe TRDD3 (6 bases). Germline CDR1 GEAIGNYY, CDR2 EKD. V lost 0 bases and J 4 bases, leaving 20 bases between the germline ends. This CDR3 contains 17 residues. DNA for the CDR3: TGTGCCTGTGACACCGTGCAGGATACCCGCGGCGACGATAAACTCATCTTT. Encoded protein: CACDTVQDTRGDDKLIF.

On this clone: The protein that TCRdb holds for this DNA derives from a much larger clone and differs from the translated DNA at residue 9, which likely indicates a read error; the protein shown here is translated from the DNA. This rearrangement joins TRDV2 to TRDJ1, with 7 nucleotides matching TRDD3. Germline CDR1 is GEAIGNYY and CDR2 is EKD. The CDR3 loop spans 17 amino acids. The trim removed 7 bases at V and 0 bases at J, leaving 16 bases unmatched. As DNA, the CDR3 is TGTGCCTGCTCCCTACTGGGGATCCGACCGGACACCGATAAACTCATCTTT. Encoded protein: CACSLLGIRPDTDKLIF.

With respect to this clone: With a far larger clone one base away, a read error is the likely cause. The same CDR3 arises from other DNA sequences in this sample as well. The genes are TRDV2 and TRDJ1; 11 bases line up with TRDD3. In germline, CDR1 is GEAIGNYY, CDR2 EKD. J lost 4 bases, V lost 0 bases, and 15 bases had no gene match. The CDR3 is 19 residues long. The CDR3 sequence: CACDTLFTAGGYQGDKLIF. The CDR3 DNA reads TGTGCCTGTGACACCCTGTTTACTGCTGGGGGATACCAAGGCGATAAACTCATCTTT.

Only a few counts were recorded for this clone. The chain joins TRDV2 to TRDJ3, with 13 bases identical to TRDD3. Germline lookup yields CDR1 GEAIGNYY and CDR2 EKD. J was trimmed by 0 bases and V by 1 base; bases with no gene match: 8. The CDR3 extends over 21 amino acids. The CDR3 DNA follows: TGTGCCTGTGACACATTACTGGGGGATACGTCCGGCTCCTGGGACACCCGACAGATGTTTTTC. Residues: CACDTLLGDTSGSWDTRQMFF.